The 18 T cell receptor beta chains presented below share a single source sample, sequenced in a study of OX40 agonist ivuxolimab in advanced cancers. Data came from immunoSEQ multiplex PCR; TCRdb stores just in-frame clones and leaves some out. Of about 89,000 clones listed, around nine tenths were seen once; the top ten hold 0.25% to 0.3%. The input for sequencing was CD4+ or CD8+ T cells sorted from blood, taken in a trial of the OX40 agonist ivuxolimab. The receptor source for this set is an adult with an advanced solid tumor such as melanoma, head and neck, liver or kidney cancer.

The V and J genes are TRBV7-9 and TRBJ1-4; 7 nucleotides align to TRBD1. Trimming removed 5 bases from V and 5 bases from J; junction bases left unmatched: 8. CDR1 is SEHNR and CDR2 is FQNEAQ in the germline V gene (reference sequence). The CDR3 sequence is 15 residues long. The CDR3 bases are TGTGCCAGCAGCCAGAGACAGGGATCAAATGAAAAACTGTTTTTT. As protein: CASSQRQGSNEKLFF.

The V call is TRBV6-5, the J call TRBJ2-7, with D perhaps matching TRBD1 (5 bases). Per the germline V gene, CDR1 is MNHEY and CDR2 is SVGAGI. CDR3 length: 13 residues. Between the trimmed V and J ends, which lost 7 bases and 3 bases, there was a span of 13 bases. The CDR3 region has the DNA TGTGCCAGCACGGCAAGGGGTAACTACGAGCAGTACTTC. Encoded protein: CASTARGNYEQYF.

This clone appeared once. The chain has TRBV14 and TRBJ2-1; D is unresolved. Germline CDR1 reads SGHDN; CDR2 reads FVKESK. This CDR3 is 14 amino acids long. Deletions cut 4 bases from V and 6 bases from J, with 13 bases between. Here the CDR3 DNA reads TGTGCCAGCAGCCTCAATTCGGTCCCCAATGAGCAGTTCTTC. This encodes CASSLNSVPNEQFF.

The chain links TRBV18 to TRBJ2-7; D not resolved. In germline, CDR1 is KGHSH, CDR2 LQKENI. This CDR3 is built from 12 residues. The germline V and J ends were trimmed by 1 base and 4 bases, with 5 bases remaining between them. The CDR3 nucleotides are TGTGCCAGCTCACCACAACCGTACGAGCAGTACTTC. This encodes CASSPQPYEQYF. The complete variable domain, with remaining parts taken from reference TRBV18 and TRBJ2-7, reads NAGVMQNPRHLVRRRGQEARLRCSPMKGHSHVYWYRQLPEEGLKFMVYLQKENIIDESGMPKERFSAEFPKEGPSILRIQQVVRGDSAAYFCASSPQPYEQYFGPGTRLTVT.

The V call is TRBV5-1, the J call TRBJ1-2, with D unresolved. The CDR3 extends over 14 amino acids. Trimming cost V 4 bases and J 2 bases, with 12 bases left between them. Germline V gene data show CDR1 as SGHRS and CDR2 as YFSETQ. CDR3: CASSLHRSNYGYTF. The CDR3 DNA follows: TGCGCCAGCAGCCTACATAGATCCAACTATGGCTACACCTTC.

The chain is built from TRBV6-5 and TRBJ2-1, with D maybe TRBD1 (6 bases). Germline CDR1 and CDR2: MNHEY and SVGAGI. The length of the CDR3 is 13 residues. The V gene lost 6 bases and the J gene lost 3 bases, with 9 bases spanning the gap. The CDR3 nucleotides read TGTGCCAGCAGGACGACAGGCTACAATGAGCAGTTCTTC. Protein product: CASRTTGYNEQFF.

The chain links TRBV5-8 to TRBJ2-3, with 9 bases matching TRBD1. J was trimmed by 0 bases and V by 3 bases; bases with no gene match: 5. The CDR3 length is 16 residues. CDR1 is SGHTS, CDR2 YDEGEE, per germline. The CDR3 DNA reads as TGTGCCAGCAGCTGGGGGACAGGGAGCAGCACAGATACGCAGTATTTT. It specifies CASSWGTGSSTDTQYF.

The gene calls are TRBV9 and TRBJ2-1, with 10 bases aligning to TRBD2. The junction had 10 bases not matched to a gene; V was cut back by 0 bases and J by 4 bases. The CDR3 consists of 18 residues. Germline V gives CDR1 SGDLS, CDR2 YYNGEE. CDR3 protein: CASSVGWLVTSGYNEQFF. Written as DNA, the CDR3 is TGTGCCAGCAGCGTAGGTTGGTTAGTGACTAGCGGGTACAATGAGCAGTTCTTC.

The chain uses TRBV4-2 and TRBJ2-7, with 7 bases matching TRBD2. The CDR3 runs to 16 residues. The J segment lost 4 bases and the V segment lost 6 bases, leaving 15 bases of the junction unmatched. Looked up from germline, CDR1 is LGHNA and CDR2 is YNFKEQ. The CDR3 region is CASSRHEGGEGYEQYF. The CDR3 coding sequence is TGTGCCAGCAGTCGACACGAGGGAGGGGAGGGGTACGAGCAGTACTTC.

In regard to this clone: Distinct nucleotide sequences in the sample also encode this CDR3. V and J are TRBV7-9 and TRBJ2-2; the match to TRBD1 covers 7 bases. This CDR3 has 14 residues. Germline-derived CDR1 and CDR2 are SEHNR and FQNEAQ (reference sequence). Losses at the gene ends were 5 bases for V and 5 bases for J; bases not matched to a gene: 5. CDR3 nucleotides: TGTGCCAGCAGCCCGACAGGGAATACCGGGGAGCTGTTTTTT. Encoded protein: CASSPTGNTGELFF.

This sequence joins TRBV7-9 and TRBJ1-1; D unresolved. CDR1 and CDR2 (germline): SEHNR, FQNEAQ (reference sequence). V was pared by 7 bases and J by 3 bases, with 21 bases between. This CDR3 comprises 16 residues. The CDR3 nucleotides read TGTGCCAGCACCCCGTCCGTCATGGGCGGGGACACTGAAGCTTTCTTT. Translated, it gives CASTPSVMGGDTEAFF.

This chain's CDR3 is CASRLGQGENQPQHF. CDR3 DNA sequence: TGTGCCAGCAGACTCGGACAGGGGGAAAATCAGCCCCAGCATTTT. V and J are TRBV6-5 and TRBJ1-5, with 10 bases lining up with TRBD1. Looked up from germline, CDR1 is MNHEY and CDR2 is SVGAGI. The CDR3 is 15 residues long. V was clipped by 6 bases and J by 4 bases; unmatched bases: 6.

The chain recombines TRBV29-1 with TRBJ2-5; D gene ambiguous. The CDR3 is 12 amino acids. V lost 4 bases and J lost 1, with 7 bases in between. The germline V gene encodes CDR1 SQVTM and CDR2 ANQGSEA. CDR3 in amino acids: CSVGRIQETQYF. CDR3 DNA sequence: TGCAGCGTTGGGCGGATCCAAGAGACCCAGTACTTC.

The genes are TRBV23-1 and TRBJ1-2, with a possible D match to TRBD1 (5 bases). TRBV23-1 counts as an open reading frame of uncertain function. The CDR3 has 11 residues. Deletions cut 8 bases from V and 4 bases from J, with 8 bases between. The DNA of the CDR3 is TGCGCCAGCCATAGGGGCTATGGCTACACCTTC. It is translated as CASHRGYGYTF.

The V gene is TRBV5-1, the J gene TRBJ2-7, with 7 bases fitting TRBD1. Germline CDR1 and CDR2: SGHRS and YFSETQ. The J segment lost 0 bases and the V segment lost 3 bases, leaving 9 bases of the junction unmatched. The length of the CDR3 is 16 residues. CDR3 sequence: CASSWGQPLSSYEQYF. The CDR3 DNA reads TGCGCCAGCAGCTGGGGACAGCCCCTCAGCTCCTACGAGCAGTACTTC.

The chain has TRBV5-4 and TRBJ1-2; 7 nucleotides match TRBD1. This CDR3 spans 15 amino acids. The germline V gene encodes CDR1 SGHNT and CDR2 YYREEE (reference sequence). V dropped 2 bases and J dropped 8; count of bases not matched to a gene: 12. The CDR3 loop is CASSFGAGGLEGYTF. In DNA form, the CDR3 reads TGTGCCAGCAGCTTTGGGGCAGGGGGATTGGAAGGCTACACCTTC.

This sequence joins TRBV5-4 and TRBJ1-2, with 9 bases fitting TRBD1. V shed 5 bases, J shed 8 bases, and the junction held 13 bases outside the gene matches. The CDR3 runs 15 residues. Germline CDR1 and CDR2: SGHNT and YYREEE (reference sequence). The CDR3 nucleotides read TGTGCCAGCAGACCTACCGGGACAGGGAGGGAAGGCTACACCTTC. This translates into CASRPTGTGREGYTF.

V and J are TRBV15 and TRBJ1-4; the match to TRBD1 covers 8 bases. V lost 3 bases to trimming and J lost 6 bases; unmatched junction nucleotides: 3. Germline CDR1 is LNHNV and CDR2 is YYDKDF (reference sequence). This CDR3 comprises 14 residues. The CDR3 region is CATSSPGGDEKLFF. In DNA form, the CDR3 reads TGTGCCACCAGCAGTCCAGGGGGCGATGAAAAACTGTTTTTT.